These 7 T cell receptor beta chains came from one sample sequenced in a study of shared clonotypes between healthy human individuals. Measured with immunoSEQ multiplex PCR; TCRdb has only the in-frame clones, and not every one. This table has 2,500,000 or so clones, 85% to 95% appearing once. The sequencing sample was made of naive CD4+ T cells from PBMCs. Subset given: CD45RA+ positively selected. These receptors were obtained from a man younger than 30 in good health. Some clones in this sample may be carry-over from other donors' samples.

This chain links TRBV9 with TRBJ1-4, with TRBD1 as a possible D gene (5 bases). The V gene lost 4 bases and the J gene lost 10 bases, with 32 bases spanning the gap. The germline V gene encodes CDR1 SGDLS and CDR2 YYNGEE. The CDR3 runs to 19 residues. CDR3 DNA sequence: TGTGCCAGCAGCCCCTTTACGTCAACTGCATGGGAGGGGCCGCTAAAACTGTTTTTT. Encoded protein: CASSPFTSTAWEGPLKLFF.

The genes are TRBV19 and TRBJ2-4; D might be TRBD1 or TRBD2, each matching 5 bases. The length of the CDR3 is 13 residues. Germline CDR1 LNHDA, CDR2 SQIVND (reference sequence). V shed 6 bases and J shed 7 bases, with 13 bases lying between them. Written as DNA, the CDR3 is TGTGCCAGTAGGCGAATGGGGGATAACATTCAGTACTTC. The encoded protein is CASRRMGDNIQYF.

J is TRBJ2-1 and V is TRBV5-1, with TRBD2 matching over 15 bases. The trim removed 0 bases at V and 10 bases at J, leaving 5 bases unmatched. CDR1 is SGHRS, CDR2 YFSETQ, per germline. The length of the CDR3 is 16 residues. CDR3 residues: CASSLGTSGRAGEQFF. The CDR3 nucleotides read TGCGCCAGCAGCTTGGGGACTAGCGGGAGGGCAGGAGAGCAGTTCTTC.

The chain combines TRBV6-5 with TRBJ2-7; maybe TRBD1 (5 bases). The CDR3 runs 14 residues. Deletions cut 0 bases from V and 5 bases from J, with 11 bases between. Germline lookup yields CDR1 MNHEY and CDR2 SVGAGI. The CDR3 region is CASSYSRQGHEQYF. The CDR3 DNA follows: TGTGCCAGCAGTTACTCGAGGCAGGGTCACGAGCAGTACTTC.

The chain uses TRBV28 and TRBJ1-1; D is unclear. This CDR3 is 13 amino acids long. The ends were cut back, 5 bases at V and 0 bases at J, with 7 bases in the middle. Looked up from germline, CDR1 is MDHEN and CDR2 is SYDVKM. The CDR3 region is CASSPRMNTEAFF. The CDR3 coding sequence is TGTGCCAGCAGTCCAAGAATGAACACTGAAGCTTTCTTT.

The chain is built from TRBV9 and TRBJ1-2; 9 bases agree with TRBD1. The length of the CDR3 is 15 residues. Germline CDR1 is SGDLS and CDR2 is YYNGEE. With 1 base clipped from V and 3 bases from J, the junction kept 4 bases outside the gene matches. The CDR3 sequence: CASSVLGQGDYGYTF. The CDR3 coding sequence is TGTGCCAGCAGCGTACTGGGACAGGGTGACTATGGCTACACCTTC.

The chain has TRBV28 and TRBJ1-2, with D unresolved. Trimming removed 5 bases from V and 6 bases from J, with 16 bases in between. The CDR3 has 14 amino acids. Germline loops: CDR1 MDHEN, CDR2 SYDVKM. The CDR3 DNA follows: TGTGCCAGCAGTGCCCCGGGGAGAAGAGATGGCTACACCTTC. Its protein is CASSAPGRRDGYTF.